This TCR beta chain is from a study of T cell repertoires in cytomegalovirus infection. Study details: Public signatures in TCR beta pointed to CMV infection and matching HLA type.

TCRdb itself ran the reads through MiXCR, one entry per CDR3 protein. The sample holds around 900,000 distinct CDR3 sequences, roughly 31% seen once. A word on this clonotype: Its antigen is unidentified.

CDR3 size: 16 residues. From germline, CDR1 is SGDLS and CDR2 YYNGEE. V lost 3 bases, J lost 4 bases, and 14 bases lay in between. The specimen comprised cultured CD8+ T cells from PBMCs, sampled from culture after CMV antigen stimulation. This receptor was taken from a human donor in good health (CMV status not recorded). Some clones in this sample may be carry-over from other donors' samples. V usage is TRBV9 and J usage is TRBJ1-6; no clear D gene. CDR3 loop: CASSDGRAMYNSPLHF. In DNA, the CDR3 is TGTGCCAGCAGCGACGGACGGGCGATGTATAATTCACCCCTCCACTTT.